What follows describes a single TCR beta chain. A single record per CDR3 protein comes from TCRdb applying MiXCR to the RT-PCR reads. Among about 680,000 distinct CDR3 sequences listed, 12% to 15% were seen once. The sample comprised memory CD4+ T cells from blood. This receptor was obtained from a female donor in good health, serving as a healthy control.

The CDR3 DNA reads TGTGCCAGCAGCTCACGGGGGGGCCCCGATACGCAGTATTTT. Translated, it gives CASSSRGGPDTQYF. The chain is built from TRBV7-2 and TRBJ2-3; 8 bases match TRBD2. Germline trimming cut 4 bases from V and 6 bases from J; bases unmatched to any gene: 6. Germline V lookup: CDR1 SGHTA, CDR2 FQGNSA. The CDR3 runs 14 residues.